The clone carrying this TCR beta chain was seen a handful of times. What it recognizes is unknown. Single viable CD3+CD4+CD8-CD45RO+ cells were sorted as the memory CD4+ T cells. Serum IgG to CMV pp150, pp28, p38 and p52 defined serostatus. The V and J ends lost 5 bases and 1 base respectively, with 12 bases between them. The CDR3 extends over 16 amino acids. Germline-derived CDR1 and CDR2 are MNHEY and SMNVEV (reference sequence). This sample stems from a study of memory CD4+ T cells and cytomegalovirus serostatus. Study details: Of the healthy Belgian adults, fewer than 10 were CMV seropositive and 20 to 30 seronegative.

Study conclusions and caveats: Suggested: most of the CMV-linked TCR signature lies in CD4+ memory cells.

In the original analysis: Out-of-frame sequences were removed, leaving 2 million to 2.5 million distinct TCRbeta sequences. Produced via immunoSEQ multiplex PCR; TCRdb's table is partial and in-frame only. That table furnishes V, J and clone size, whereas the DNA furnished D and trimming. This sample yields tens of thousands of clones, of which about three quarters are seen a single time; about 2.4% belongs to the top ten. The sequence was collected from an adult in good health and CMV-seropositive. The J gene is TRBJ2-6, the V gene TRBV27; D is perhaps TRBD1 (6 bases). Sequencing input: memory CD4+ T cells from blood. Here the CDR3 DNA reads TGTGCCAGCAGTCGAATACAGGGTTCTGGGGCCAACGTCCTGACTTTC. Translated: CASSRIQGSGANVLTF.